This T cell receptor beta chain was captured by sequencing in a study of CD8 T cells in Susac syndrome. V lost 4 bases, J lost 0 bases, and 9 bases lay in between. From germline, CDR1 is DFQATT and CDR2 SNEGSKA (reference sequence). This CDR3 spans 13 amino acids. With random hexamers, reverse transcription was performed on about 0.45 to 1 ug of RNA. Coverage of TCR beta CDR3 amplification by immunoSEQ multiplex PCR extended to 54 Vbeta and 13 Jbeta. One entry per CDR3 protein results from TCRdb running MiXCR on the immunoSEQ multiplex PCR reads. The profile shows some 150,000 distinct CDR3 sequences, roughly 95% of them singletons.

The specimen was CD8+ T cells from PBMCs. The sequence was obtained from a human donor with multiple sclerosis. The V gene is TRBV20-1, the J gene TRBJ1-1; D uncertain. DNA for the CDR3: TGCAGTGCTAATTACGGGCTGAACACTGAAGCTTTCTTT. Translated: CSANYGLNTEAFF.